Below, 23 T cell receptor beta chains from the same sample are listed, as sequenced in a study of Graves' ophthalmopathy and Graves' hyperthyroidism. CDR3 regions of TCR beta were amplified from RNA transcripts. RT-PCR with HTBI primers came first, then second-round multiplex PCR. TCRdb re-analysed the multiplex PCR reads in MiXCR, keeping a single row per CDR3 protein. The sample holds approximately 540,000 distinct CDR3 sequences, 39% seen once. Sequencing input: peripheral blood or thyroid tissue (not recorded which). The receptors here all came from an adult man with Graves' hyperthyroidism.

This clonotype has just a few counts. J is TRBJ1-1 and V is TRBV5-1; TRBD1 is a possible D gene (6 bases). V was pared by 4 bases and J by 2 bases, with 15 bases between. The length of the CDR3 is 15 residues. The V gene's germline CDR1 is SGHRS and CDR2 YFSETQ. DNA for the CDR3: TGCGCCAGCAGCCTCCAAACACAGGGAAACACTGAAGCTTTCTTT. Translated: CASSLQTQGNTEAFF.

Details on this clonotype: The junction shows a germline mismatch at one end, possibly a read error. The rearrangement joins TRBV29-1 to TRBJ2-5, with D maybe TRBD2 (5 bases). Germline CDR1 reads SQVTM; CDR2 reads ANQGSEA. The length of the CDR3 is 8 residues. CDR3 region: CSVEGQHF. For the CDR3, the DNA is TGCAGCGTCGAGGGTCAGCACTTC.

The chain recombines TRBV19 with TRBJ2-1; TRBD2 might be the D (5 bases). Trimming shortened V by 4 bases and J by 7 bases, and 17 bases separated the two germline ends. CDR3 length: 15 amino acids. The germline V gene encodes CDR1 LNHDA and CDR2 SQIVND (reference sequence). CDR3 amino acids: CASSKSRASGNEQFF. The CDR3 DNA follows: TGTGCCAGTAGTAAATCGCGGGCCTCTGGGAATGAGCAGTTCTTC.

The table lists this clonotype with many counts. This chain joins TRBV19 and TRBJ1-2; D perhaps matches TRBD1 (6 bases). V gave up 10 bases and J gave up 7 bases, with 25 bases separating them. The CDR3 covers 15 residues. Germline V gives CDR1 LNHDA, CDR2 SQIVND (reference sequence). The CDR3 region has the DNA TGTGCCACCGCCCCACAGGGCTATGGTGATCGTGGCTACACCTTC. This codes for CATAPQGYGDRGYTF.

The chain recombines TRBV30 with TRBJ1-4; D might be TRBD1 (5 bases). The germline CDR1 and CDR2 sequences are GTSNPN and SVGIG (reference sequence). This CDR3 is built from 15 residues. Trimming removed 2 bases at V and 0 bases at J, with 10 bases between. CDR3 amino acids: CAWSWGRTTNEKLFF. The CDR3 DNA reads as TGTGCCTGGAGTTGGGGCAGGACAACTAATGAAAAACTGTTTTTT.

In regard to this clonotype: Relative to the germline gene, one junction end is altered; a read error may explain this. The chain is built from TRBV19 and TRBJ1-1; D is ambiguous. The CDR3 loop spans 13 amino acids. Germline CDR1 reads LNHDA; CDR2 reads SQIVND (reference sequence). The CDR3 sequence is CASSGPLNTEASF. DNA of the CDR3: TGTGCCAGTAGCGGGCCCCTGAACACTGAAGCTTCCTTT.

V is TRBV7-6 and J is TRBJ2-3; the D is unclear. Between the trimmed V and J ends, which lost 5 bases and 3 bases, there was a span of 9 bases. The germline gives CDR1 SGHVS, CDR2 FNYEAQ. This CDR3 comprises 13 residues. CDR3 amino acids: CASSARSTDTQYF. The DNA of the CDR3 is TGTGCCAGCAGCGCCAGATCGACAGATACGCAGTATTTT.

This clonotype came up a few times. V usage is TRBV2 and J usage is TRBJ2-5; 9 bases map to TRBD2. Germline values: CDR1 SNHLY, CDR2 FYNNEI. The CDR3 is 18 residues long. V shed 6 bases and J 0 bases; nucleotides not matched to a gene: 14. CDR3 sequence: CASSPLGSGGLNQETQYF. The CDR3 DNA sequence: TGTGCCAGCAGCCCTCTGGGAAGCGGGGGGCTAAACCAAGAGACCCAGTACTTC.

This clonotype has ten or more counts. V and J are TRBV3-1 and TRBJ2-7; TRBD1 agrees at 8 bases. The J segment lost 6 bases and the V segment lost 4 bases, leaving 5 bases of the junction unmatched. Germline values: CDR1 LGHDT, CDR2 YNNKEL (reference sequence). This CDR3 contains 13 residues. The CDR3 sequence is CASSLPGGGEQYF. The CDR3, as DNA: TGTGCCAGCAGCCTCCCAGGGGGCGGCGAGCAGTACTTC.

Comments on this clonotype: An end of the junction differs from the germline gene, which may be a read error. The gene calls are TRBV7-9 and TRBJ1-2; maybe TRBD1 (5 bases). The CDR3 is 16 residues long. CDR1 and CDR2 from the germline V gene are SEHNR and FQNEAQ (reference sequence). In DNA form, the CDR3 reads TGTGCCTGCAGCCCCGGCAGGGAGCGCCCCCTCTATGGCTACACCTTC. This encodes CACSPGRERPLYGYTF.

This clonotype was observed a few times. This chain joins TRBV19 and TRBJ1-5; possible D gene TRBD1, 6 bases. Germline values: CDR1 LNHDA, CDR2 SQIVND (reference sequence). The ends were cut back, 7 bases at V and 6 bases at J, with 19 bases in the middle. CDR3 length equals 15 residues. This CDR3 reads CASMIGGVRAQPQHF. In nucleotides, the CDR3 is TGTGCCAGTATGATAGGGGGAGTGCGAGCTCAGCCCCAGCATTTT.

This clonotype occurred a few times. The V gene is TRBV5-8, the J gene TRBJ1-5; D may be TRBD1 (6 bases). Germline CDR1 is SGHTS and CDR2 is YDEGEE. V shed 0 bases and J shed 10 bases, with 11 bases lying between them. The CDR3 has 13 amino acids. For the CDR3, the DNA is TGTGCCAGCAGCTTGGGACAGGTGGGCCCCCAGCATTTT. Translation gives CASSLGQVGPQHF.

Note on this clonotype: A single base separates this from a much larger clone, so it may be a read error. The V call is TRBV2, the J call TRBJ2-7; D is perhaps TRBD2 (5 bases). The germline CDR1 and CDR2 sequences are SNHLY and FYNNEI. The CDR3 is made up of 15 amino acids. Here the CDR3 reads CASSFYFRGSCEQYF. In DNA form, the CDR3 reads TGTGCCAGCAGCTTCTACTTCCGGGGATCCTGCGAGCAGTACTTC.

This clonotype was seen repeatedly, ten times or more. The genes are TRBV24-1 and TRBJ2-2; possible D gene TRBD2, 5 bases. V was trimmed by 9 bases and J by 5 bases, leaving 12 bases between them. The CDR3 covers 13 residues. Germline CDR1 KGHDR, CDR2 SFDVKD. CDR3 loop: CATRARATGELFF. CDR3 sequence (DNA): TGTGCCACCCGGGCGAGGGCTACCGGGGAGCTGTTTTTT.

Ten or more counts support this clonotype. DNA of the CDR3: TGTGCCAGCAGCTTTGGCGGCCGTATGAACACTGAAGCTTTCTTT. Amino acids: CASSFGGRMNTEAFF. The rearrangement links TRBV7-9 to TRBJ1-1; unclear D gene. With 3 bases removed from V and 0 bases from J, the gap between germline ends came to 11 bases. The CDR3 contains 15 residues. CDR1 is SEHNR and CDR2 is FQNEAQ in the germline V gene (reference sequence). Filled out from reference TRBV7-9 and TRBJ1-1, the complete variable domain reads DTGVSQNPRHKITKRGQNVTFRCDPISEHNRLYWYRQTLGQGPEFLTYFQNEAQLEKSRLLSDRFSAERPKGSFSTLEIQRTEQGDSAMYLCASSFGGRMNTEAFFGQGTRLTVV.

This clonotype was detected only a few times. This chain links TRBV7-9 with TRBJ2-2; 13 nucleotides align to TRBD2. Germline V CDR1 and CDR2: SEHNR, FQNEAQ (reference sequence). This CDR3 has 16 amino acids. V trimming: 5 bases; J trimming: 6 bases; junction bases outside the gene matches: 6. CDR3 coding DNA: TGTGCCAGCAGCCAACATACTAGCGGGGGGGCCGGGGAGCTGTTTTTT. Encoded protein: CASSQHTSGGAGELFF.

The genes are TRBV27 and TRBJ1-1; 9 positions match TRBD1. The junction had 4 bases not matched to a gene; V was cut back by 0 bases and J by 2 bases. Per germline, CDR1 MNHEY and CDR2 SMNVEV (reference sequence). CDR3 length equals 16 residues. The CDR3 here is CASSLSGTGPNTEAFF. CDR3 nucleotides: TGTGCCAGCAGTTTATCAGGGACAGGGCCTAACACTGAAGCTTTCTTT.

This clonotype came up a few times. The J gene is TRBJ2-5, the V gene TRBV19; 10 positions match TRBD2. This CDR3 is built from 13 residues. Germline V gene lookup returns CDR1 LNHDA and CDR2 SQIVND (reference sequence). J lost 5 bases, V lost 7 bases, and 4 bases had no gene match. The CDR3 region has the DNA TGTGCCAGTACCTCGACTAGCGGGGAGACCCAGTACTTC. Translated, it gives CASTSTSGETQYF.

In this sample, this clonotype turned up many times. The V call is TRBV15, the J call TRBJ1-5; 8 bases are a match to TRBD1. V trimming: 5 bases; J trimming: 4 bases; junction bases outside the gene matches: 7. The CDR3 spans 15 residues. The germline V gene has CDR1 LNHNV and CDR2 YYDKDF (reference sequence). The CDR3 nucleotides are TGTGCCACCAGCTTATTGACAGGGGATAATCAGCCCCAGCATTTT. Its protein product is CATSLLTGDNQPQHF.

The count of this clonotype is one. The chain employs TRBV20-1 and TRBJ2-3; 9 nucleotides match TRBD1. The V and J ends lost 4 bases and 4 bases, in that order; junction bases with no gene match: 6. The germline V gene has CDR1 DFQATT and CDR2 SNEGSKA (reference sequence). The CDR3 length is 14 residues. CDR3 nucleotide sequence: TGCAGTGCTACCGGGACAGGGAGAGCAGATACGCAGTATTTT. This translates into CSATGTGRADTQYF.

This clonotype has just a few counts. Its ends do not fully match the called genes, so a read error is possible. V and J are TRBV7-8 and TRBJ1-6; D not resolved. Germline CDR1 and CDR2: SGHVS and FQNEAQ. CDR3 length: 16 residues. The CDR3 loop is CASSPARTFYNSPLHF. DNA of the CDR3: TGCGCCAGCAGCCCCGCCAGGACCTTCTATAATTCACCCCTCCACTTT. Full variable domain (outside the CDR3, taken from reference TRBV7-8 and TRBJ1-6): GAGVSQSPRYKVAKRGQDVALRCDPISGHVSLFWYQQALGQGPEFLTYFQNEAQLDKSGLPSDRFFAERPEGSVSTLKIQRTQQEDSAVYLCASSPARTFYNSPLHFGNGTRLTVT.

V and J are TRBV10-3 and TRBJ1-1, with D possibly being TRBD1 (6 bases). In germline, CDR1 is ENHRY, CDR2 SYGVKD. V lost 7 bases, J lost 1 base, and 13 bases lay in between. This CDR3 region has 14 residues. The CDR3 DNA is TGTGCCATCATGGGACCAGGGGAGAACACTGAAGCTTTCTTT. Translation gives CAIMGPGENTEAFF.

The chain combines TRBV7-9 with TRBJ2-2, with TRBD2 matching 8 bases. Germline CDR1 and CDR2: SEHNR and FQNEAQ (reference sequence). Trimming removed 5 bases from V and 4 bases from J; junction bases left unmatched: 9. The CDR3 runs to 16 residues. The CDR3 loop reads CASSLGLAEGTGELFF. CDR3 nucleotide sequence: TGTGCCAGCAGCCTTGGACTAGCCGAGGGCACCGGGGAGCTGTTTTTT.